Presented here are 20 T cell receptor beta chains from one specimen sequenced in a study of blood T cell repertoires in COVID-19. The data were produced by immunoSEQ multiplex PCR, yet TCRdb's version contains in-frame clones alone and is incomplete. The table lists under 250,000 clones, about 88% of them singletons. The source material was peripheral blood. These receptors originate from a woman aged 55-69 years with acute or convalescent COVID-19.

The chain is built from TRBV15 and TRBJ2-1, with TRBD2 matching over 7 bases. The CDR3 covers 17 residues. Germline trimming cut 1 base from V and 7 bases from J; bases unmatched to any gene: 13. CDR1 and CDR2 from the germline V gene are LNHNV and YYDKDF (reference sequence). CDR3 DNA: TGTGCCACCAGCAGAGGGGGGGGAGGGCCAACACGGAATGAGCAGTTCTTC. It is translated as CATSRGGGGPTRNEQFF.

V usage is TRBV5-1 and J usage is TRBJ2-1; TRBD1 agrees at 8 bases. The germline V gene has CDR1 SGHRS and CDR2 YFSETQ. The CDR3 is 20 residues long. The V and J ends lost 0 bases and 5 bases, in that order; junction bases with no gene match: 19. CDR3 protein: CASSLGWTGTKANEHNEQFF. Here the CDR3 DNA reads TGCGCCAGCAGCTTGGGGTGGACAGGGACCAAAGCCAACGAACACAATGAGCAGTTCTTC.

This clone was recorded only once. The chain joins TRBV10-1 to TRBJ1-1; 7 positions match TRBD1. Germline CDR1 WNHNN, CDR2 SYGVQD (reference sequence). This CDR3 comprises 12 residues. The V and J ends lost 8 bases and 8 bases, in that order; junction bases with no gene match: 8. The CDR3 DNA is TGCGCCAGCGCCAGGGAGACAGGGGAAGCTTTCTTT. It is translated as CASARETGEAFF.

V gene TRBV24-1 combines with J gene TRBJ2-3; D gene unclear. V lost 4 bases to trimming and J lost 7 bases, with 11 bases between them. Germline V lookup: CDR1 KGHDR, CDR2 SFDVKD. The CDR3 covers 13 residues. The CDR3 bases are TGTGCCACCAGTGACTCTAGTCTATATACGCAGTATTTT. Residues: CATSDSSLYTQYF.

The chain couples TRBV20-1 to TRBJ1-2; D is ambiguous. In germline, CDR1 is DFQATT, CDR2 SNEGSKA (reference sequence). This CDR3 spans 14 amino acids. V was pared by 3 bases and J by 7 bases, with 18 bases between. The CDR3 sequence is CSASFQALLSGYTF. The CDR3, as DNA: TGCAGTGCTAGTTTCCAGGCTCTCCTCTCTGGCTACACCTTC.

This clone was seen only a few times. The V call is TRBV11-2, the J call TRBJ2-1; the match to TRBD2 covers 7 bases. V trimming: 5 bases; J trimming: 7 bases; junction bases outside the gene matches: 14. Germline V gene sequence: CDR1 SGHAT, CDR2 FQNNGV. This CDR3 is 16 amino acids long. CDR3 residues: CASSAYGRERLNEQFF. The CDR3, as DNA: TGTGCCAGCAGCGCCTATGGGCGGGAGCGCCTGAATGAGCAGTTCTTC.

The chain has TRBV12-3 or TRBV12-4 and TRBJ1-1, with D hard to call. The CDR3 sequence is 12 residues long. The ends were cut back, 8 bases at V and 6 bases at J, with 13 bases in the middle. The CDR3 bases are TGTGCCAGCTCGCCTTGGCCCCCTGAAGCTTTCTTT. Protein product: CASSPWPPEAFF.

V gene TRBV15 combines with J gene TRBJ1-5, with D hard to call. Deletions cut 0 bases from V and 3 bases from J, with 6 bases between. Germline CDR1 is LNHNV and CDR2 is YYDKDF (reference sequence). The CDR3 spans 14 residues. CDR3 in amino acids: CATSRDTDNQPQHF. CDR3 DNA: TGTGCCACCAGCAGAGATACAGACAATCAGCCCCAGCATTTT.

The rearrangement joins TRBV18 to TRBJ1-1; maybe TRBD1 (6 bases). The V gene lost 2 bases and the J gene lost 2 bases, with 12 bases spanning the gap. The CDR3 consists of 15 residues. CDR1 KGHSH and CDR2 LQKENI come from the germline V gene. CDR3 DNA sequence: TGTGCCAGCTCACCAAACGACAGGCTCAACACTGAAGCTTTCTTT. Encoded protein: CASSPNDRLNTEAFF. Filled out from reference TRBV18 and TRBJ1-1, the complete variable domain reads NAGVMQNPRHLVRRRGQEARLRCSPMKGHSHVYWYRQLPEEGLKFMVYLQKENIIDESGMPKERFSAEFPKEGPSILRIQQVVRGDSAAYFCASSPNDRLNTEAFFGQGTRLTVV.

This chain's CDR3 is CASSEFGHNQETQYF. As DNA, the CDR3 is TGCGCCAGCAGTGAGTTCGGACACAACCAAGAGACCCAGTACTTC. The chain has TRBV10-1 and TRBJ2-5; tentatively, D is TRBD1 (5 bases). Germline V CDR1 and CDR2: WNHNN, SYGVQD (reference sequence). This CDR3 is 15 amino acids long. V dropped 1 base and J dropped 0 bases, with 9 bases sitting between them.

The chain recombines TRBV6-6 with TRBJ2-5; 10 bases align to TRBD2. Losses at the gene ends were 6 bases for V and 2 bases for J; bases not matched to a gene: 6. Per germline, CDR1 MNHNY and CDR2 SVGAGI (reference sequence). CDR3 length: 15 amino acids. The CDR3 spells CASRPTSGYQETQYF. The CDR3 DNA reads as TGTGCCAGCAGACCGACTAGCGGGTATCAAGAGACCCAGTACTTC.

CDR3 region: CAFGIPWDTEEYYEQYF. The CDR3 DNA reads as TGCGCCTTCGGCATTCCGTGGGACACCGAAGAATACTACGAGCAGTACTTC. The chain has TRBV4-1 and TRBJ2-7; the D gene is possibly TRBD1 (6 bases). Germline V CDR1 and CDR2: MGHRA, YSYEKL. Trimming left V 11 bases short and J 3 bases short, with 29 bases between. The CDR3 contains 17 residues.

The chain links TRBV30 to TRBJ2-3, with D unclear. The CDR3 runs 14 residues. V was shortened by 3 bases and J by 1 base, with 11 bases between the two germline ends. Germline V gene lookup returns CDR1 GTSNPN and CDR2 SVGIG (reference sequence). The CDR3 DNA reads as TGTGCCTGGAGGGGCAATTTCGGCACAGATACGCAGTATTTT. This translates into CAWRGNFGTDTQYF.

The chain couples TRBV6-5 to TRBJ1-1; D perhaps matches TRBD1 (5 bases). Germline V gene lookup returns CDR1 MNHEY and CDR2 SVGAGI. This CDR3 contains 15 residues. Trimming removed 2 bases at V and 1 base at J, with 11 bases between. CDR3 in DNA: TGTGCCAGCAGTTACCAGCCAGGGCCGAACACTGAAGCTTTCTTT. Protein product: CASSYQPGPNTEAFF.

V and J are TRBV19 and TRBJ2-1; 14 bases are shared with TRBD2. The CDR3 covers 17 residues. Per germline, CDR1 LNHDA and CDR2 SQIVND (reference sequence). With 7 bases clipped from V and 0 bases from J, the junction kept 5 bases outside the gene matches. Here the CDR3 DNA reads TGTGCCAGTATCGGGACTAGCGGGGGTTACTCCTACAATGAGCAGTTCTTC. Amino acid sequence: CASIGTSGGYSYNEQFF.

The chain is built from TRBV19 and TRBJ1-1; 7 bases are shared with TRBD1. CDR1 and CDR2 (germline): LNHDA, SQIVND (reference sequence). Trimming at V came to 5 bases and at J to 5 bases, leaving 11 bases not matched to a gene. There are 15 residues in the CDR3. In DNA, the CDR3 is TGTGCCAGTAGTGATGGACAGGCGGGGAGAACTGAAGCTTTCTTT. It translates to CASSDGQAGRTEAFF.

The rearrangement links TRBV28 to TRBJ2-7; D remains ambiguous. This CDR3 has 15 amino acids. Germline CDR1 is MDHEN and CDR2 is SYDVKM. Trimming took 3 bases from V and 0 from J, leaving 12 bases between them. In nucleotides, the CDR3 is TGTGCCAGCAGTTTTTCAACGTCGAGCTCCTACGAGCAGTACTTC. Translating gives CASSFSTSSSYEQYF.

The chain links TRBV4-1 to TRBJ2-7, with a possible D match to TRBD2 (6 bases). Germline CDR1 reads MGHRA; CDR2 reads YSYEKL. V was cut by 4 bases and J by 6 bases, with 16 bases left in between. This CDR3 is built from 14 residues. CDR3 region: CASSLKVGGVEQYF. CDR3 in DNA: TGCGCCAGCAGCCTCAAGGTCGGGGGAGTCGAGCAGTACTTC.

The V call is TRBV28, the J call TRBJ1-4; 8 bases align to TRBD1. Germline assignment: CDR1 MDHEN and CDR2 SYDVKM. V shed 8 bases and J 10 bases; nucleotides not matched to a gene: 6. CDR3 size: 12 residues. For the CDR3, the DNA is TGTGCCAGCGGGACAGGTTATGGAAAACTGTTTTTT. It is translated as CASGTGYGKLFF.

This sequence joins TRBV15 and TRBJ1-3; 8 bases map to TRBD1. CDR3 length equals 16 residues. V was pared by 5 bases and J by 2 bases, with 8 bases of the junction left unmatched. CDR1 LNHNV and CDR2 YYDKDF come from the germline V gene (reference sequence). The CDR3 is CATSLMDRATGNTIYF. The CDR3 DNA reads as TGTGCCACCAGCCTGATGGACAGGGCGACTGGAAACACCATATATTTT.